Detailed here is one TCR beta chain. This entry belongs to a study of human T cells and chemical hapten exposure. Time point specified: patch test 1, 2 weeks after DPC sensitization. The treatment: therapeutic diphenylcyclopropenone sensitization with weekly scalp DPC. TCRdb independently ran MiXCR on the RACE reads; one entry per CDR3 protein. Here the sample spans around 380,000 distinct CDR3 sequences, 4.8% being singletons. The ends were cut back, 0 bases at V and 8 bases at J, with 9 bases in the middle. The CDR3 spans 14 residues. Germline V CDR1 and CDR2: SGDLS, YYNGEE. The sample consisted of whole blood, taken in connection with sensitization to the hapten diphenylcyclopropenone (DPC). The chain couples TRBV9 to TRBJ1-6, with no clear D. This clonotype originated in a woman between 50 and 59 years old with alopecia areata. Some clones in this sample may be carry-over from other donors' samples. For the CDR3, the DNA is TGTGCCAGCAGCGTAGTGGGCACCGATTCACCCCTCCACTTT. Amino acids: CASSVVGTDSPLHF.